The rows below give T cell receptor beta chains drawn from one sample of a study of blood T cell repertoires in COVID-19. The table came from immunoSEQ multiplex PCR; TCRdb's copy has only in-frame clones and leaves some out. Of about 240,000 clones listed, roughly 87% are singletons. Sample: PBMCs or T cells enriched from blood (not recorded which). These receptors were obtained from a woman aged 30 to 39 with acute COVID-19. CDR3s include the opening cysteine and the closing phenylalanine or tryptophan. The D gene is left open where the match is weak. Part of the rows lack a size; the others show once, few, many or a class for expanded clones.

TRBJ1-4,.,.,TRBV4-3,CASSQDVGGGEKLFF,TGCGCCAGCAGCCAAGATGTGGGGGGAGGTGAAAAACTGTTTTTT
TRBJ1-1,once,.,TRBV19,CASSRVQGSTEAFF,TGTGCCAGTAGTAGGGTCCAGGGGAGCACTGAAGCTTTCTTT
TRBJ2-7,.,TRBD2,TRBV29-1,CSVTSGGYEQYF,TGCAGCGTGACTAGCGGGGGATACGAGCAGTACTTC
TRBJ1-2,.,.,TRBV7-9,CASSLAAAAYGYTF,TGTGCCAGCAGCTTAGCGGCGGCAGCATATGGCTACACCTTC
TRBJ2-5,.,.,TRBV15,CATSRVLSRETQYF,TGTGCCACCAGCAGAGTTTTATCCCGGGAGACCCAGTACTTC
TRBJ2-1,.,TRBD1,TRBV5-1,CASSNRDRGYNEQFF,TGCGCCAGCAGCAACCGGGACAGGGGCTACAATGAGCAGTTCTTC
TRBJ2-5,.,TRBD1,TRBV10-3,CAISEEDRQTQYF,TGTGCCATCAGTGAGGAGGACAGGCAGACCCAGTACTTC
TRBJ1-2,once,TRBD1,TRBV5-1,CASSTDRADGYTF,TGCGCCAGCAGCACGGACAGGGCCGACGGCTACACCTTC
TRBJ1-6,once,.,TRBV7-9,CASSLYGNSPLHF,TGTGCCAGCAGCTTATACGGGAATTCACCCCTCCACTTT
TRBJ1-2,few,TRBD1,TRBV2,CASSGDRFNYGYTF,TGTGCCAGCTCTGGGGACAGGTTTAACTATGGCTACACCTTC
TRBJ1-2,.,.,TRBV10-2,CASSEQRGGRTNYGYTF,TGCGCCAGCAGTGAACAACGAGGGGGACGTACTAACTATGGCTACACCTTC
TRBJ1-5,.,TRBD1,TRBV6-4,CASSFWDRTGDYRFYQPQHF,TGTGCCAGCAGTTTTTGGGATAGGACAGGGGACTACCGGTTCTATCAGCCCCAGCATTTT
TRBJ2-2,.,TRBD1,TRBV18,CASSLGQGETGELFF,TGTGCCAGCTCGCTCGGACAGGGGGAAACCGGGGAGCTGTTTTTT
TRBJ2-2,.,TRBD2,TRBV7-9,CASSQAPSGGAGELFF,TGTGCCAGCAGCCAAGCTCCTAGCGGGGGAGCCGGGGAGCTGTTTTTT
TRBJ1-4,.,.,TRBV27,CASSLGGEKLFF,TGTGCCAGCAGTTTAGGCGGTGAAAAACTGTTTTTT
TRBJ1-4,.,.,TRBV13,CASSLGRMEADNEKLFF,TGTGCCAGCAGCTTAGGCCGTATGGAGGCCGATAATGAAAAACTGTTTTTT
TRBJ1-5,.,.,TRBV6-6,CASSWLAQPQHF,TGTGCCAGCAGTTGGCTGGCTCAGCCCCAGCATTTT
TRBJ1-1,.,.,TRBV4-3,CASSQDLWRGGVNTEAFF,TGCGCCAGCAGCCAAGATCTTTGGCGGGGTGGAGTGAACACTGAAGCTTTCTTT
TRBJ1-4,once,TRBD1,TRBV24-1,CATSDHTYRGNSATNEKLFF,TGTGCCACCAGTGATCACACTTACAGGGGAAATTCTGCAACTAATGAAAAACTGTTTTTT
TRBJ1-1,.,.,TRBV6-5,CASRNWGDGAAFF,TGTGCCAGCAGAAATTGGGGAGATGGAGCGGCTTTCTTT
TRBJ2-5,.,.,TRBV5-4,CASSLEPGSYQETQYF,TGTGCCAGCAGCTTGGAACCGGGGTCGTACCAAGAGACCCAGTACTTC
TRBJ2-7,.,TRBD1,TRBV19,CASSTGTEADEQYF,TGTGCCAGTAGTACCGGGACAGAAGCCGACGAGCAGTACTTC
TRBJ2-1,.,TRBD1,TRBV11-2,CASSLVRGRNNEQFF,TGTGCCAGCAGCTTAGTCAGGGGGCGCAACAATGAGCAGTTCTTC
TRBJ1-3,.,.,TRBV11-2,CASSLEGRGSGNTIYF,TGTGCCAGCAGCTTAGAAGGAAGGGGTTCTGGAAACACCATATATTTT
TRBJ2-3,.,.,TRBV2,CASKKGGLTDTQYF,TGTGCCAGCAAGAAGGGCGGGCTCACAGATACGCAGTATTTT
TRBJ1-6,.,.,TRBV3-1/TRBV3-2,CASSQALKRGSPLHF,TGTGCCAGCAGCCAAGCGCTCAAAAGGGGTTCACCCCTCCACTTT
TRBJ1-1,.,TRBD1,TRBV5-6,CASSLLGTAFMNTEAFF,TGTGCCAGCAGCTTGTTGGGGACAGCCTTCATGAACACTGAAGCTTTCTTT
TRBJ2-3,.,.,TRBV7-6,CASSPSRTDTQYF,TGTGCCAGCAGCCCGTCCCGCACAGATACGCAGTATTTT
TRBJ1-2,few,.,TRBV5-6,CASSLGHPTYGYTF,TGTGCCAGCAGCCTGGGACACCCCACCTATGGCTACACCTTC
TRBJ2-7,once,.,TRBV7-2,CASSFVGQGTYEQYF,TGTGCCAGCAGCTTCGTCGGCCAGGGCACTTACGAGCAGTACTTC
TRBJ2-2,.,TRBD1,TRBV7-2,CASSSTVRTGGNTGELFF,TGTGCCAGCAGCTCAACCGTTCGGACAGGGGGAAACACCGGGGAGCTGTTTTTT
TRBJ2-2,.,TRBD2,TRBV7-2,CASSSGTSGGTGELFF,TGTGCCAGCAGCTCCGGGACTAGCGGGGGGACCGGGGAGCTGTTTTTT
TRBJ1-1,.,.,TRBV28,CASSWTENTEAFF,TGTGCCAGCAGCTGGACAGAGAACACTGAAGCTTTCTTT
TRBJ1-2,once,.,TRBV6-5,CASSYAGLGYGYTF,TGTGCCAGCAGTTATGCAGGGCTGGGGTATGGCTACACCTTC
TRBJ1-1,.,.,TRBV5-5,CASSLVFDSPNTEAFF,TGTGCCAGCAGCTTGGTTTTCGACAGCCCGAACACTGAAGCTTTCTTT
TRBJ1-1,.,.,TRBV18,CASSPRGIVYVEAFF,TGTGCCAGCTCACCACGAGGGATAGTATACGTCGAAGCTTTCTTT
TRBJ2-5,.,.,TRBV2,CASSPTRTQYF,TGTGCCAGCAGCCCCACCAGGACCCAGTACTTC
TRBJ1-2,.,.,TRBV12-3/TRBV12-4,CASSSGNYGYTF,TGTGCCAGCAGTTCAGGAAACTATGGCTACACCTTC
TRBJ1-6,.,.,TRBV9,CASSETGIHNSPLHF,TGTGCCAGCAGCGAAACAGGGATCCATAATTCACCCCTCCACTTT
TRBJ2-5,.,.,TRBV27,CASSLSGEAYQETQYF,TGTGCCAGCAGTTTATCGGGGGAGGCGTACCAAGAGACCCAGTACTTC
TRBJ2-5,.,TRBD2,TRBV9,CASSVSSGGEAETQYF,TGTGCCAGCAGCGTTTCTAGCGGGGGGGAGGCGGAGACCCAGTACTTC
TRBJ2-4,.,TRBD1,TRBV6-5,CASLDRAGKNIQYF,TGTGCCAGCCTCGACAGGGCTGGCAAAAACATTCAGTACTTC
TRBJ1-3,.,.,TRBV18,CASSRRQTNSGNTIYF,TGTGCCAGCTCACGACGACAGACGAACTCTGGAAACACCATATATTTT
TRBJ2-1,many,TRBD1,TRBV20-1,CSASRQGSAEQFF,TGCAGTGCTAGTAGACAGGGCTCCGCTGAGCAGTTCTTC
TRBJ2-7,many,.,TRBV6-2/TRBV6-3,CASSYQETAEQYF,TGTGCCAGCAGTTACCAGGAAACGGCCGAGCAGTACTTC
TRBJ2-3,.,.,TRBV19,CASTLGRASTDTQYF,TGTGCCAGTACCCTAGGGCGGGCTAGCACAGATACGCAGTATTTT
TRBJ1-3,.,.,TRBV10-1,CASSESAGSSGNTIYF,TGCGCCAGCAGTGAGTCGGCGGGGAGCTCTGGAAACACCATATATTTT
TRBJ2-5,few,TRBD2,TRBV5-4,CASSSAGLAGQETQYF,TGTGCCAGCAGCTCCGCGGGACTAGCGGGCCAAGAGACCCAGTACTTC
TRBJ2-4,.,.,TRBV27,CASSLWGPPKNIQYF,TGTGCCAGCAGTTTATGGGGCCCCCCAAAAAACATTCAGTACTTC
TRBJ2-7,.,TRBD1,TRBV4-2,CASSREAARQGTYEQYF,TGTGCCAGCAGCCGGGAGGCGGCGAGACAGGGGACCTACGAGCAGTACTTC
TRBJ2-3,.,.,TRBV18,CASSLGIQGTSTDTQYF,TGTGCCAGCTCACTAGGGATCCAGGGAACTAGCACAGATACGCAGTATTTT
TRBJ1-5,once,.,TRBV19,CASSMISSNQPQHF,TGTGCCAGTAGTATGATTAGTAGCAATCAGCCCCAGCATTTT